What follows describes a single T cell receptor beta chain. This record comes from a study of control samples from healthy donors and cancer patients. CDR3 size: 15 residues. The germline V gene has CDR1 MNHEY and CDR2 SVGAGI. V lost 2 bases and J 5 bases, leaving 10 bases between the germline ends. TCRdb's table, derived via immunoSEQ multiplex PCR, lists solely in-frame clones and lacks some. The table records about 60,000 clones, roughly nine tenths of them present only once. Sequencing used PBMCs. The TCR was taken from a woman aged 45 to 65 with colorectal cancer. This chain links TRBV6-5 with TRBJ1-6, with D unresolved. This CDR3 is CASSYGSRNNSPLHF. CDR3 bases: TGTGCCAGCAGTTACGGGTCCAGAAATAATTCACCCCTCCACTTT.